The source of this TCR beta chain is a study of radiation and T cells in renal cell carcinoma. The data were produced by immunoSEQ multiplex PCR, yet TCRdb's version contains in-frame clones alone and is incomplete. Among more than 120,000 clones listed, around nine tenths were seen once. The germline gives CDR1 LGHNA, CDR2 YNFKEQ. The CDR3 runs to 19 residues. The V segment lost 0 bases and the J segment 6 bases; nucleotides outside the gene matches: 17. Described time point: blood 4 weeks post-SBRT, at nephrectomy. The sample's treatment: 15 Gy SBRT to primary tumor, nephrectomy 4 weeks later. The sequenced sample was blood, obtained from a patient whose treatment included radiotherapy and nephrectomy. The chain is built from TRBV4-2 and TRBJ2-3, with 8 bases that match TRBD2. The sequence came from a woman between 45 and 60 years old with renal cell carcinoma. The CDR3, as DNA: TGTGCCAGCAGCCAAGATCAACCCGGGGGGGGGCCCCCCCGGGATACGCAGTATTTT. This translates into CASSQDQPGGGPPRDTQYF.